Here is one T cell receptor (beta chain) with its context. No antigen is known for it. No qualities accompany the bases; no much larger clone lies one base away. This record comes from a study of human T cells and chemical hapten exposure (dated by TCRdb to the early 2020s). Study-wide context: For sensitization, 2% DPC in acetone was applied to a 2 cm by 2 cm area of upper inner arm skin. Libraries were pooled for sequencing, and per-sample TCR yields varied mainly because of small differences in library volumes within the pool. Throughout the approximately 25-week study period, patients were also given weekly therapeutic DPC doses on the scalp. Patch tests used Finn chambers with 0.01% DPC on the upper back, scored after 6 days by International Contact Dermatitis Research Group standards. Blood samples were taken from patients before sensitization (week 0) and then at 2, 6 and about 24 weeks after DPC sensitization. Alopecia areata with under or over 50% scalp involvement, alopecia totalis and alopecia universalis were represented in the patient cohort, which was mostly female. Blood for TCR sequencing was provided by twenty-nine alopecia patients at one to four time points (pre-sensitization, 2, 6 and 24 weeks). This study followed changes in the peripheral blood TCR repertoire in vivo during primary and secondary sensitization of alopecia patients to the hapten diphenylcyclopropenone (DPC). Study-level results and caveats: A positive correlation was found between the number of PT1 expanded TCRs and patch test score, with significance reached at thresholds 8, 16 and 32 but not 4. Expanded TCRs formed significantly more large CDR3 similarity clusters than pre-sensitization or healthy control sets, consistent with antigen-driven responses. Alopecia, a presumed autoimmune disease, was present in all patients, so the immune response of the patients might differ from that of healthy individuals. No change with DPC sensitization was found in the number of TCRs above 1 in 1000 frequency, and no evidence of global repertoire structure alterations was found. Repeated subsampling changed both the strength of the expansion versus patch-test correlation and the threshold at which the correlation became significant.

The CDR3 sequence holds 13 residues, the cysteine and phenylalanine included. The sequence is cut down to CDR3 DNA, 39 bases in frame from base 1. Relative to germline, V is 6 bases shorter and J is 3 bases shorter, with 9 bases between their ends. According to the germline V gene, CDR1 reads SNHLY and CDR2 reads FYNNEI. The library relied on RACE. Sequencing instrument: NextSeq 500. During library preparation, unique molecular identifiers were attached to individual cDNA molecules so that TCRs could be counted in a quantitative, reproducible way. Each blood RNA sample was used to sequence both TCR alpha and TCR beta chains. The paper's processing steps were these. Samples had a median of roughly 99,000 TCRs, with a range from about 23,224 to 750,000. V, J and CDR3 annotation of the TCR reads was performed with the Decombinator software suite. For PS versus PT1 abundance plots, all samples were subsampled to the same number of TCRs (28,000). TCRs were defined as expanded if absent before sensitization and observed at least eight times at the 2-week time point. Using fastp at Q25 and MiXCR, TCRdb reprocessed the public reads and kept productive beta chains. Entries are consolidated by CDR3 protein sequence, retaining the most common genes and DNA. None of the V and J calls come from the authors' own analysis; TCRdb made them. In all, the sample holds under 300,000 distinct CDR3 sequences, and 7.5% to 10% of those were seen once. 2% to 3% of the sample lies in the top ten.

The sample's time point label, in plain terms: pre-sensitization, week 0. This specimen's treatment or condition label, interpreted: therapeutic diphenylcyclopropenone sensitization with weekly scalp DPC. At every patch-test visit, the blood draw took place before the patch test was put on. Patients were eligible if aged 18 to 70, diagnosed with alopecia and judged suitable for DPC therapy, and pregnant patients were excluded. Unfractionated whole blood was collected in Tempus Blood RNA tubes, and total RNA was extracted from that blood. The specimen comprised whole blood, sampled in connection with sensitization to the hapten diphenylcyclopropenone (DPC). This receptor was taken from a woman aged 35 to 49 with alopecia areata. Some clones in this sample may be carry-over from other donors' samples. The rearranged chain carries TRBV2 and TRBJ1-5, with a weak D call of TRBD1 (6 bases match). In nucleotide form, the sequence is TGTGCCAGCAGGGGGGGCGTCAATCAGCCCCAGCATTTT. This translates into CASRGGVNQPQHF.